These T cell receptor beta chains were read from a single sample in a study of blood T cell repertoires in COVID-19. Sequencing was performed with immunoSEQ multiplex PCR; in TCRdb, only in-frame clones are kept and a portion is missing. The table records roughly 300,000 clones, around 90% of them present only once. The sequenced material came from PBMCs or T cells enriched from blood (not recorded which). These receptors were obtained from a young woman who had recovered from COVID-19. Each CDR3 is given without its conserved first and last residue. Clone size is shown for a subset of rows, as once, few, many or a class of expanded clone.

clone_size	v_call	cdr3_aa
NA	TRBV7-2	ASSVLQGHTEAF
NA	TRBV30	AWSVRTAGNTIY
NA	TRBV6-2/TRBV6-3	ASSYLRAGDTQEH
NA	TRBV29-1	SVQRGQGAGQPQH
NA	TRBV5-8	ASSFGSRSGQAAF
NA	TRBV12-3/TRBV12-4	ASSPRWEAF
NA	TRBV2	ASSAQTGGFQPQH
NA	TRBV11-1	ASSTGLAGNTDTQY
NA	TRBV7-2	ASSKLAGVYNEQF
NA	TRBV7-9	ASSLGGTEHQPQH
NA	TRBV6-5	ATYRHLQETQY
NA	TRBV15	ATSRDRGGYGYT
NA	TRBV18	ASSPGTGSSGNTIY
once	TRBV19	ASSMRVEDGYT
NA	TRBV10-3	AISATTGSNQPQH
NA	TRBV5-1	ASSALTGVFPNYGYT
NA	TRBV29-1	SVERQGRGNYGYT
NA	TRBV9	ASSKAPGTGELF
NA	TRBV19	ASSHTRGLQPQH
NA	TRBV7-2	ASSFWADNLYEQY
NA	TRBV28	ASTLGQVLNQPQH
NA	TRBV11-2	ASSPGQGGTQY
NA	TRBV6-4	ASSPGTGGPVADTQY
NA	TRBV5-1	ASSALLTDTQY
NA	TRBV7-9	ASSPPGLAGLSSYNEQF
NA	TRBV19	ASTLDGGSNQPQH
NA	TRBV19	ASSTLGQGYGYT
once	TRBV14	ASSQDRRAAF
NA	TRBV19	ASRSGGDGNTIY
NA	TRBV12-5	ASGLAPSRDSGNTIY
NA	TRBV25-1	ASQRAGGPQETQY
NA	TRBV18	ASSLISGNTIY
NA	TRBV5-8	ASSLGQGYYGYT
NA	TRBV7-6	ASSLVGSGGITDTQY
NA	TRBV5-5	ASSQAGTARNTEAF
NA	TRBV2	ASSSQRGTYNEQF
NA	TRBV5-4	ASSGAGGPREETQY
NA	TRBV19	ASRPLGTGGVNTEAF
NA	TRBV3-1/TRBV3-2	ASSQVPRYSPQY
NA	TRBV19	ASSIGGIGTEAF
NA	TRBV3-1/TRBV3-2	ASSRTPNTEAF
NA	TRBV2	ASNLAGPSSYNEQF
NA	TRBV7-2	ASSKTGGTETQY
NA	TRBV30	AWIPQGGALDYGYT
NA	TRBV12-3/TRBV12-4	ASTPGLDYEQY
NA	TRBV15	ATSRELRQSYEQY
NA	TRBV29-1	SANAISGTSRGDTQY
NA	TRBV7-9	ATAGGAYGYT
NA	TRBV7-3	ASSLGQGGGYT
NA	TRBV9	ASSLDRVSGYGYT
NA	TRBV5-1	ASSMGDRVAGNTIY